The 3 T cell receptor beta chains given below trace back to one sample, sequenced in a study of T cell responses to AZD1222 COVID-19 vaccine. The method was immunoSEQ multiplex PCR; TCRdb's version includes in-frame clones alone and lacks a portion of them. The sample carries 95,000 to 150,000 clones, 75% to 90% recorded once. This sample comprised peripheral blood, obtained on day 0 of AZD1222 vaccination. Receptor source: an adult in good health.

The V gene is TRBV7-2, the J gene TRBJ2-7; 10 bases fit TRBD2. The CDR3 runs to 16 residues. Germline trimming cut 6 bases from V and 10 bases from J; bases unmatched to any gene: 18. Germline V gives CDR1 SGHTA, CDR2 FQGNSA. The DNA for the CDR3 is TGTGCCAGCAGTAGCCGCTCTGGGCTAGCGGGAGTGGACCAGTACTTC. Protein product: CASSSRSGLAGVDQYF.

This CDR3 is CASSATGGSYEQYF. The CDR3 bases are TGTGCCAGCAGCGCTACAGGGGGCTCCTACGAGCAGTACTTC. This chain connects TRBV9 to TRBJ2-7; 8 nucleotides agree with TRBD1. Looked up from germline, CDR1 is SGDLS and CDR2 is YYNGEE. J gave up 0 bases and V 3 bases, and 2 bases lay outside the gene matches. The length of the CDR3 is 14 residues.

This rearrangement joins TRBV30 to TRBJ2-2; 10 nucleotides agree with TRBD2. V shed 8 bases, J shed 5 bases, and the junction held 11 bases outside the gene matches. The CDR3 length is 15 residues. The germline CDR1 and CDR2 sequences are GTSNPN and SVGIG (reference sequence). The CDR3 spells CAGRRAGGRTGELFF. In nucleotides, the CDR3 is TGTGCCGGTCGTAGAGCGGGAGGGAGGACCGGGGAGCTGTTTTTT.